The entry that follows covers one T cell receptor (beta chain) sequence. PCR amplification relied on 60 Vbeta primers (plus 13 Jbeta primers). Sequencing used immunoSEQ multiplex PCR; TCRdb keeps in-frame clones, though not all of them. This sample carries about 160,000 clones, approximately 67% of them seen once, and the ten largest clones take around 4.5%. These data are taken from a study of cytomegalovirus exposure and HLA in healthy donors. This TCR derives from a woman aged 18-30 years in good health and CMV-seropositive. The material sequenced was PBMCs.

This chain's CDR3 is CASSQDLARTGELFF. CDR3 in DNA: TGTGCCAGCAGCCAAGACCTAGCGCGGACCGGGGAGCTGTTTTTT. The V gene is TRBV4-2, the J gene TRBJ2-2; a weak D match, TRBD2 (6 bases). V lost 0 bases to trimming and J lost 5 bases, with 10 bases between them. Germline loops: CDR1 LGHNA, CDR2 YNFKEQ. The CDR3 contains 15 residues.